This T cell receptor (beta chain) was documented in a study of identical twins. TCRdb used MiXCR to reprocess the 5' RACE reads, holding one entry per CDR3 protein. This table holds some 570,000 distinct CDR3 sequences, 20% to 25% found once. Germline CDR1 MNHEY, CDR2 SVGAGI. V lost 2 bases, J lost 7 bases, and 19 bases lay in between. This CDR3 is 16 amino acids long. These same records also appear under a second study, on yellow fever vaccine responses in identical twins. Per that paper: On the reported evidence, twins' vaccine T cell responses seemed partly convergent and partly personalized.

What was sequenced was CD4+ T cells sorted from blood. The chain uses TRBV6-5 and TRBJ2-3; tentatively, D is TRBD1 (5 bases). The receptor was derived from a woman under 30 in good health. CDR3 loop: CASSYPEKFQGHTQYF. CDR3 bases: TGTGCCAGCAGTTACCCGGAGAAATTCCAGGGTCATACGCAGTATTTT.